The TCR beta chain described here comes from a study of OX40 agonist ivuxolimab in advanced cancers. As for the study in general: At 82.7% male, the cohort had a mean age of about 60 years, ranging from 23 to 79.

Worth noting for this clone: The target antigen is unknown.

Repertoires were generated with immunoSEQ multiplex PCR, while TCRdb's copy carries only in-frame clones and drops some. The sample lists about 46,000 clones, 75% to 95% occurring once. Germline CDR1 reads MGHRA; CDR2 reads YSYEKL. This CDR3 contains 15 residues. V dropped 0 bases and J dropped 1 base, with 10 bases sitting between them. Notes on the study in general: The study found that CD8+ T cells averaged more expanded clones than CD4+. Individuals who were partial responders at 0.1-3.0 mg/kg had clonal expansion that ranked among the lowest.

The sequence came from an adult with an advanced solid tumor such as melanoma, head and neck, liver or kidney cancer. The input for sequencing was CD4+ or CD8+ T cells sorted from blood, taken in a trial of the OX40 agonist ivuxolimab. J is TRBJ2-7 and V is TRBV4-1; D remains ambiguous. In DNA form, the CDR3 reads TGCGCCAGCAGCCAAGAAAGGCGTGAATCCTACGAGCAGTACTTC. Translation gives CASSQERRESYEQYF.